A single sample gave rise to the 18 T cell receptor beta chains below, sequenced in a study of T cells in Graves' hyperthyroidism and ophthalmopathy. Amplified TCR beta CDR3 regions derived from RNA transcripts. The TCR CDR3 was amplified in a first-round RT-PCR using the HTBI primer set. In TCRdb, the multiplex PCR reads were re-called with MiXCR into one record per CDR3 protein. The sample has some 530,000 distinct CDR3 sequences, 20% to 25% seen once. Sequenced sample: blood. The receptors come from a woman between 65 and 79 years old with Graves' ophthalmopathy.

This clonotype was picked up a small number of times. V and J are TRBV2 and TRBJ2-7; possible D gene TRBD1, 6 bases. V lost 4 bases, J lost 5 bases, and 18 bases lay in between. The CDR3 contains 15 residues. Germline loops: CDR1 SNHLY, CDR2 FYNNEI. CDR3 amino acids: CASSGRFGQSNEQYF. CDR3 DNA sequence: TGTGCCAGCAGTGGAAGGTTCGGACAGAGTAACGAGCAGTACTTC.

At least ten counts were recorded for this clonotype. V gene TRBV28 combines with J gene TRBJ1-4, with TRBD1 matching over 7 bases. V shed 2 bases and J 6 bases; nucleotides not matched to a gene: 6. Germline lookup yields CDR1 MDHEN and CDR2 SYDVKM. The CDR3 spans 15 residues. CDR3 sequence (DNA): TGTGCCAGCAGTTTAAGAGGCAGGGGGGATGAAAAACTGTTTTTT. Its translation: CASSLRGRGDEKLFF.

This clonotype has more than one count but fewer than ten. The V and J genes are TRBV28 and TRBJ1-3; 7 bases are a match to TRBD1. The CDR3 has 16 residues. V lost 3 bases, J lost 2 bases, and 7 bases stayed unmatched. Germline V gene lookup returns CDR1 MDHEN and CDR2 SYDVKM. The CDR3 reads CASSLNQGVAGNTIYF. DNA for the CDR3: TGTGCCAGCAGTTTGAATCAGGGGGTTGCTGGAAACACCATATATTTT.

The sample holds many counts of this clonotype. The chain couples TRBV12-3 or TRBV12-4 to TRBJ2-1; D gene uncertain. V lost 6 bases to trimming and J lost 3 bases, with 15 bases between them. The CDR3 totals 15 residues. The CDR3 bases are TGTGCCAGCAGCCTTGGCGTTGGTGGCTACAATGAGCAGTTCTTC. It encodes CASSLGVGGYNEQFF.

The V gene is TRBV5-1, the J gene TRBJ2-2, with 7 bases fitting TRBD2. The CDR3 covers 16 residues. V shed 0 bases, J shed 1 base, and the junction held 3 bases outside the gene matches. From germline, CDR1 is SGHRS and CDR2 YFSETQ. The CDR3 DNA sequence: TGCGCCAGCAGCTTGGCCAGCGGGATGAACACCGGGGAGCTGTTTTTT. Its translation: CASSLASGMNTGELFF.

The chain is built from TRBV7-6 and TRBJ2-3, with D tentatively TRBD1 or TRBD2 (6 bases each). V was cut by 5 bases and J by 4 bases, with 13 bases left in between. Germline CDR1 is SGHVS and CDR2 is FNYEAQ. The length of the CDR3 is 14 residues. The CDR3 region is CASSQLRGPDTQYF. The CDR3 DNA is TGTGCCAGCAGCCAGCTTCGGGGGCCAGATACGCAGTATTTT.

This clonotype was recorded a few times. The chain recombines TRBV18 with TRBJ2-1; D not resolved. Germline CDR1 is KGHSH and CDR2 is LQKENI. The CDR3 has 15 residues. V was cut by 2 bases and J by 5 bases, with 13 bases left in between. In DNA form, the CDR3 reads TGTGCCAGCTCACCAGTCAATACCGGCGACAATGAGCAGTTCTTC. This codes for CASSPVNTGDNEQFF.

This clonotype has ten or more counts. The CDR3 loop reads CASMSPATEAFF. The CDR3 coding sequence is TGTGCCAGCATGTCCCCGGCCACTGAAGCTTTCTTT. The chain recombines TRBV28 with TRBJ1-1; unclear D gene. This CDR3 is built from 12 residues. The V gene lost 7 bases and the J gene lost 4 bases, with 10 bases spanning the gap. Germline CDR1 is MDHEN and CDR2 is SYDVKM.

The chain is built from TRBV7-3 and TRBJ1-3, with 7 bases that match TRBD1. The CDR3 consists of 17 residues. V shed 1 base and J 4 bases; nucleotides not matched to a gene: 10. Germline V gene sequence: CDR1 SGHTA, CDR2 FQGTGA. CDR3 region: CASSLNRDSRRGNTIYF. CDR3 nucleotides: TGTGCCAGCAGCTTAAACAGGGACAGCAGACGCGGAAACACCATATATTTT.

The gene calls are TRBV18 and TRBJ1-1; the D is unclear. The CDR3 spans 15 residues. Germline lookup yields CDR1 KGHSH and CDR2 LQKENI. The V and J ends lost 0 bases and 3 bases respectively, with 11 bases between them. This CDR3 reads CASSPPGQRHTEAFF. Here the CDR3 DNA reads TGTGCCAGCTCACCACCGGGTCAACGGCACACTGAAGCTTTCTTT.

This clonotype was seen ten or more times. The chain uses TRBV28 and TRBJ2-7; D is unclear. The CDR3 is made up of 14 amino acids. The V gene's germline CDR1 is MDHEN and CDR2 SYDVKM. V was shortened by 6 bases and J by 2 bases, with 14 bases between the two germline ends. This CDR3 is CASRTRLAPYEQYF. CDR3 DNA sequence: TGTGCCAGCAGAACCAGGCTGGCCCCCTACGAGCAGTACTTC.

This clonotype was observed many times. The J gene is TRBJ2-7, the V gene TRBV10-3, with 8 bases that match TRBD1. The CDR3 is 16 amino acids. Per germline, CDR1 ENHRY and CDR2 SYGVKD. The ends lost 2 bases at V and 5 bases at J; junction bases unmatched: 11. The CDR3 loop is CAISEDGTGQVDEQYF. For the CDR3, the DNA is TGTGCCATCAGTGAGGACGGGACAGGCCAGGTTGACGAGCAGTACTTC.

This clonotype has only a few counts. This sequence joins TRBV14 and TRBJ1-1; D unresolved. Germline lookup yields CDR1 SGHDN and CDR2 FVKESK. Trimming removed 0 bases from V and 0 bases from J, with 11 bases in between. This CDR3 comprises 16 residues. The CDR3 region is CASSQEGNRLNTEAFF. CDR3 nucleotide sequence: TGTGCCAGCAGCCAAGAAGGTAACAGATTGAACACTGAAGCTTTCTTT.

This clonotype was seen ten or more times. The V gene is TRBV29-1, the J gene TRBJ1-1; tentatively, D is TRBD1 (6 bases). V was clipped by 4 bases and J by 0 bases, with 12 bases between them. This CDR3 is built from 14 residues. In germline, CDR1 is SQVTM, CDR2 ANQGSEA. CDR3 sequence: CSVAAGTMNTEAFF. The CDR3 coding sequence is TGCAGCGTTGCCGCAGGGACAATGAACACTGAAGCTTTCTTT.

CDR3 sequence (DNA): TGTGCCAGCAGTTACCACGCCAGCTCCCAGGGAAACATTCAGTACTTC. It is translated as CASSYHASSQGNIQYF. The chain joins TRBV6-2 or TRBV6-3 to TRBJ2-4, with TRBD1 as a possible D gene (5 bases). The CDR3 has 16 amino acids. The germline V and J ends were trimmed by 2 bases and 6 bases, with 17 bases remaining between them. The germline gives CDR1 MNHEY, CDR2 SVGEGT.

This clonotype has a count of ten or more. The V gene is TRBV7-2, the J gene TRBJ2-7; 9 nucleotides match TRBD2. The J segment lost 9 bases and the V segment lost 0 bases, leaving 6 bases of the junction unmatched. The germline CDR1 and CDR2 sequences are SGHTA and FQGNSA. The CDR3 totals 14 residues. The CDR3 loop is CASSLALAGQVQYF. Here the CDR3 DNA reads TGTGCCAGCAGCTTAGCCCTAGCGGGACAAGTGCAGTACTTC.

The rearrangement links TRBV30 to TRBJ2-3; TRBD2 aligns across 9 bases. V shed 4 bases and J 1 base; nucleotides not matched to a gene: 18. CDR1 and CDR2 from the germline V gene are GTSNPN and SVGIG (reference sequence). The CDR3 spans 19 residues. As DNA, the CDR3 is TGTGCCTGGACCAGAAGGGCCAGCGGGAGGACCGGTGGCACAGATACGCAGTATTTT. This sequence encodes CAWTRRASGRTGGTDTQYF.

V is TRBV10-3 and J is TRBJ2-5; the match to TRBD2 covers 9 bases. Germline V lookup: CDR1 ENHRY, CDR2 SYGVKD. V shed 6 bases and J 4 bases; nucleotides not matched to a gene: 3. The CDR3 contains 13 residues. The CDR3 coding sequence is TGTGCCATCAGGGGAGCGGGAGGAGAGACCCAGTACTTC. Encoded protein: CAIRGAGGETQYF.